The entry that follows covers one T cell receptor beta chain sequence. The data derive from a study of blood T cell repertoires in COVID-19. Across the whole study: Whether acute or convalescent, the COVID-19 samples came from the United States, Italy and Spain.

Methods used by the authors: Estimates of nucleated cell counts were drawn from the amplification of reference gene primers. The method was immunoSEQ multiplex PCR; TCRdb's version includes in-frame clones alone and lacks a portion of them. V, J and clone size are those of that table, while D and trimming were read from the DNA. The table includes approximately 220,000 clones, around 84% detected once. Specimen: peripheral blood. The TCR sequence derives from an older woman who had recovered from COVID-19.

This CDR3 reads CASSFHDRDYGYTF. CDR3 DNA sequence: TGTGCCAGCAGTTTCCATGACAGGGACTATGGCTACACCTTC. The V gene is TRBV28, the J gene TRBJ1-2; 7 bases are a match to TRBD1. The CDR3 loop spans 14 amino acids. Germline CDR1 MDHEN, CDR2 SYDVKM. Trimming cost V 3 bases and J 3 bases; bases outside gene matches: 4.